The 15 T cell receptor beta chains below all came from one sample that was sequenced in a study of human T cells and chemical hapten exposure. It was unfractionated whole blood from which total RNA was extracted. TCRdb ran MiXCR on the 5' RACE reads and lists one entry per CDR3 protein. The sample includes about 140,000 distinct CDR3 sequences, 4.1% of them seen just once. These TCRs come from a female donor in good health.

This clonotype was observed at least ten times. V is TRBV20-1 and J is TRBJ2-7; 8 bases line up with TRBD1. This CDR3 spans 15 amino acids. CDR1 and CDR2 from the germline V gene are DFQATT and SNEGSKA (reference sequence). J gave up 4 bases and V 0 bases, and 8 bases lay outside the gene matches. The CDR3 sequence: CSARDHRGQVYEQYF. CDR3 coding DNA: TGCAGTGCTAGAGATCATCGGGGACAGGTATACGAGCAGTACTTC.

This clonotype was recorded many times. This chain links TRBV25-1 with TRBJ1-2; perhaps TRBD1 as D (5 bases). V was pared by 3 bases and J by 6 bases, with 14 bases between. The CDR3 totals 14 residues. Germline loops: CDR1 MGHDK, CDR2 SYGVNS. CDR3 nucleotide sequence: TGTGCCAGCAGTGAGGGGCAGGGCCCCCATGGCTACACCTTC. This codes for CASSEGQGPHGYTF.

V is TRBV19 and J is TRBJ1-1, with D possibly matching TRBD1 (5 bases). The CDR3 length is 15 residues. Trimming shortened V by 5 bases and J by 2 bases, and 15 bases separated the two germline ends. CDR1 is LNHDA and CDR2 is SQIVND in the germline V gene (reference sequence). CDR3 nucleotides: TGTGCCAGTAGTCTCGGACACTTATTTAACACTGAAGCTTTCTTT. Protein sequence: CASSLGHLFNTEAFF.

This clonotype showed up many times. The chain links TRBV6-5 to TRBJ2-7, with a weak D call TRBD1 (6 bases). The germline V and J ends were trimmed by 5 bases and 5 bases, with 16 bases remaining between them. Per germline, CDR1 MNHEY and CDR2 SVGAGI. The CDR3 runs to 14 residues. CDR3 nucleotides: TGTGCCAGCAGTCGGGGACAAGGGTTGGACGAGCAGTACTTC. Amino acids: CASSRGQGLDEQYF.

Many counts were recorded for this clonotype. The V gene is TRBV9, the J gene TRBJ1-1; D is perhaps TRBD1 (6 bases). V lost 3 bases and J 1 base, leaving 19 bases between the germline ends. Looked up from germline, CDR1 is SGDLS and CDR2 is YYNGEE. This CDR3 spans 17 amino acids. Written as DNA, the CDR3 is TGTGCCAGCAGCGCTCCGGGGGGGCAAGGGAGGAACACTGAAGCTTTCTTT. It yields the protein CASSAPGGQGRNTEAFF.

The rearrangement joins TRBV13 to TRBJ2-3; 11 nucleotides line up with TRBD2. CDR1 is PRHDT, CDR2 FYEKMQ, per germline (reference sequence). The CDR3 is made up of 16 amino acids. Trimming cost V 8 bases and J 2 bases; bases outside gene matches: 9. The CDR3 DNA follows: TGTGCCAGCCGCGCCGGGACTAGCGGACCCACAGATACGCAGTATTTT. Its protein is CASRAGTSGPTDTQYF.

This clonotype was seen repeatedly, ten times or more. The chain links TRBV7-9 to TRBJ1-1, with a possible D match to TRBD1 (5 bases). Trimming removed 5 bases at V and 8 bases at J, with 15 bases between. This CDR3 contains 13 residues. The V gene's germline CDR1 is SEHNR and CDR2 FQNEAQ (reference sequence). The DNA for the CDR3 is TGTGCCAGCAGCCCCCAGCAGGGCCTGGAAGCTTTCTTT. Protein product: CASSPQQGLEAFF. The full variable domain, its missing parts supplied by reference TRBV7-9 and TRBJ1-1, is DTGVSQNPRHKITKRGQNVTFRCDPISEHNRLYWYRQTLGQGPEFLTYFQNEAQLEKSRLLSDRFSAERPKGSFSTLEIQRTEQGDSAMYLCASSPQQGLEAFFGQGTRLTVV.

This clonotype was observed many times. The chain couples TRBV20-1 to TRBJ2-1; no clear D. CDR1 and CDR2 (germline): DFQATT, SNEGSKA (reference sequence). The V end lost 3 bases, the J end lost 0 bases, and 24 bases lay between the germline ends. The CDR3 has 19 amino acids. CDR3 sequence: CSARVYAIIGSLSYNEQFF. In DNA form, the CDR3 reads TGCAGTGCTAGGGTCTACGCTATTATAGGGTCCCTCTCCTACAATGAGCAGTTCTTC.

This clonotype has just a few counts. The chain carries TRBV20-1 and TRBJ2-3, with D possibly TRBD2 on 7 matching bases. CDR1 is DFQATT and CDR2 is SNEGSKA in the germline V gene (reference sequence). This CDR3 has 14 residues. CDR3 DNA: TGCGGAGGGGACCGGGGGGCTCGGCCAGATACGCAGTATTTT. This codes for CGGDRGARPDTQYF.

The table lists this clonotype with many counts. The rearrangement uses TRBV5-1 and TRBJ1-1; 7 bases match TRBD1. The ends lost 3 bases at V and 1 base at J; junction bases unmatched: 6. CDR3 length: 15 residues. From germline, CDR1 is SGHRS and CDR2 YFSETQ. The CDR3 DNA is TGCGCCAGCAGCTCAAGCTCAGGGGGGAACACTGAAGCTTTCTTT. As protein: CASSSSSGGNTEAFF.

This clonotype was picked up a small number of times. The genes are TRBV9 and TRBJ2-3; TRBD2 matches at 8 bases. With 0 bases clipped from V and 6 bases from J, the junction kept 9 bases outside the gene matches. Germline lookup yields CDR1 SGDLS and CDR2 YYNGEE. The CDR3 covers 16 residues. CDR3 DNA sequence: TGTGCCAGCAGCGTAGATGCGGGGGGCGATAGTGATACGCAGTATTTT. Encoded protein: CASSVDAGGDSDTQYF.

Notes on this clonotype: This clone may be a read error of a much larger clone one base away. The rearrangement joins TRBV4-1 to TRBJ1-5; possible D gene TRBD1, 6 bases. This CDR3 spans 14 amino acids. The germline V gene encodes CDR1 MGHRA and CDR2 YSYEKL. CDR3 amino acids: CASRQTGFNQSQHF. In DNA, the CDR3 is TGCGCCAGCAGGCAGACAGGTTTCAATCAGTCCCAGCATTTT.

This clonotype has at least ten counts. The chain has TRBV28 and TRBJ2-3, with 8 positions matching TRBD2. Germline V gives CDR1 MDHEN, CDR2 SYDVKM. This CDR3 has 16 amino acids. The ends lost 3 bases at V and 2 bases at J; junction bases unmatched: 7. The CDR3 DNA sequence: TGTGCCAGCAGTTTCATCAGCGGGGGCTACACAGATACGCAGTATTTT. Amino acids: CASSFISGGYTDTQYF.

This clonotype was picked up many times. The chain has TRBV6-2 or TRBV6-3 and TRBJ1-5; possibly TRBD1 for D (5 bases). The V end lost 3 bases, the J end lost 6 bases, and 12 bases lay between the germline ends. Germline V lookup: CDR1 MNHEY, CDR2 SVGEGT. This CDR3 contains 14 residues. As DNA, the CDR3 is TGTGCCAGCAGTTATTCCGGGGACCGTCAGCCCCAGCATTTT. Its translation is CASSYSGDRQPQHF.

This chain uses TRBV3-1 with TRBJ2-7; tentatively, D is TRBD1 (6 bases). Looked up from germline, CDR1 is LGHDT and CDR2 is YNNKEL (reference sequence). Trimming stripped 0 bases from V and 3 bases from J, with 12 bases between. This CDR3 comprises 15 residues. The CDR3, as DNA: TGTGCCAGCAGCCAAGAATCTACAGGGAACTACGAGCAGTACTTC. As protein: CASSQESTGNYEQYF.